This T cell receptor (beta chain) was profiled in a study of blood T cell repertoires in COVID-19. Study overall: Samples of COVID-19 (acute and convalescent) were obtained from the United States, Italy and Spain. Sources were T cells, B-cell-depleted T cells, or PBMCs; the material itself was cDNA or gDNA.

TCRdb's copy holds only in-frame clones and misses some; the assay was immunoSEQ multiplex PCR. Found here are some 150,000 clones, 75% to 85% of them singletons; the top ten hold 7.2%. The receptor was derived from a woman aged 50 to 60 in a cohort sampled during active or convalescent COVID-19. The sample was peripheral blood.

The chain's CDR3 is CASRGKREYNSPLHF. The CDR3 DNA is TGTGCCAGCAGGGGGAAGAGGGAGTATAATTCACCCCTCCACTTT. This chain links TRBV3-1 (or the pseudogene TRBV3-2) with TRBJ1-6; D gene unclear. Germline CDR1 and CDR2: LGHDT and YNNKEL (reference sequence). Trimming pared 6 bases from V and 4 bases from J, leaving 13 bases between. The CDR3 covers 15 residues.